This T cell receptor beta chain was identified during a study of T cell clonality in common variable immunodeficiency. Study-wide results and caveats: What drives increased CVID clonality needs T cell subpopulation sequencing. Fewer TCRbeta clones were shared among CVID subjects than controls. In common variable immunodeficiency, TCR beta chains reportedly carried fewer deletions and N-nucleotide insertions. TCRbeta clonality was increased in CVID versus healthy controls.

As to this clone: Its matching antigen is unknown. Coverage ceases 3 residues before the CDR3 finishes, and the germline J gene fills in the end.

The germline V gene encodes CDR1 MNHNS and CDR2 SASEGT. V lost 0 bases and J lost 1, with 11 bases in between. CDR3 length equals 16 residues. Assay: immunoSEQ multiplex PCR; the TCRdb copy retains only in-frame clones and omits some. The table lists around 28,000 clones, with no singletons. What was sequenced was peripheral blood mononuclear cells. The receptor's source is a human donor with common variable immunodeficiency. The V and J genes are TRBV6-1 and TRBJ2-3, with a tentative D call TRBD2 (5 bases). The CDR3 reads CASSEAVLSGTDTQYF. The covered CDR3 bases are TGTGCCAGCAGTGAAGCGGTTCTTAGCGGCACAGATACG.